Listed here are 14 T cell receptor beta chains from one sample, sequenced in a study of beta chain features in type 1 diabetes (dated by TCRdb to the late 2010s). What the study reported, not specific to this receptor: A moderate but significant shortening of TCRB CDR3 length was observed in type 1 diabetes patients in all four CD4+ subsets.

Their target antigens are unknown. The library was made by the immunoSEQ multiplex PCR assay. The High Capacity cDNA Reverse Transcription Kit was used to reverse transcribe all of the isolated RNA, meaning that expressed TCRB transcripts were what got sequenced. What TCRdb holds here is the immuneACCESS table cut down to in-frame rearrangements. Part of the clones is not present; checked against another copy, under half of the missing clones reflect an unresolved V gene, and the others are unexplained. Within this sample are about 390,000 clones, with about 10% of them counted one time only. The ten largest clones add up to 0.6% of the sample. Sequencing used central memory CD4+ T cells from blood. The receptors here all came from a man aged 25-45 years with type 1 diabetes.

In its sample, this clone was seen a few times. The J gene is TRBJ2-5, the V gene TRBV18, with D possibly being TRBD1 or TRBD2 (6 bases each). CDR1 is KGHSH and CDR2 is LQKENI in the germline V gene. This CDR3 is 16 amino acids long. Trimming took 5 bases from V and 4 from J, leaving 20 bases between them. The CDR3 loop reads CASSVLGGPLGETQYF. The CDR3 DNA reads as TGTGCCAGCTCAGTTCTCGGGGGCCCCCTCGGAGAGACCCAGTACTTC.

A remark on this clone: An end of the junction does not agree with germline; a read error may underlie this. The CDR3 DNA follows: TGTGCCAGCAGTTGGGGGCTCGCTCAGCCCCAGCATTTT. Residues: CASSWGLAQPQHF. V is TRBV10-3 and J is TRBJ1-5; maybe TRBD1 (6 bases). CDR1 and CDR2 from the germline V gene are ENHRY and SYGVKD. The CDR3 sequence is 13 residues long.

This clone has just a few counts. The chain links TRBV27 to TRBJ2-7; D ambiguous. Deletions cut 2 bases from V and 3 bases from J, with 8 bases between. Germline assignment: CDR1 MNHEY and CDR2 SMNVEV (reference sequence). CDR3 size: 13 residues. CDR3 sequence reads: CASSLNIGYEQYF. Here the CDR3 DNA reads TGTGCCAGCAGTTTAAACATCGGCTACGAGCAGTACTTC.

The rearrangement joins TRBV6-1 to TRBJ2-1; tentatively, D is TRBD2 (5 bases). CDR1 is MNHNS, CDR2 SASEGT, per germline. This CDR3 region has 15 residues. The V gene lost 5 bases and the J gene lost 0 bases, with 11 bases spanning the gap. This CDR3 is CASSPRGSSYNEQFF. The CDR3 DNA sequence: TGTGCCAGCAGTCCCCGGGGTAGCTCCTACAATGAGCAGTTCTTC.

This clone has more than one count but fewer than ten. The gene calls are TRBV4-3 and TRBJ1-4, with 9 bases lining up with TRBD1. J lost 8 bases, V lost 1 base, and 11 bases had no gene match. The CDR3 has 17 amino acids. The germline CDR1 and CDR2 sequences are LGHNA and YSLEER. CDR3 sequence reads: CASSQGSFGTGSEKLFF. DNA for the CDR3: TGCGCCAGCAGCCAAGGGTCTTTTGGGACAGGGAGCGAAAAACTGTTTTTT.

V usage is TRBV28 and J usage is TRBJ2-1; 12 nucleotides match TRBD1. Germline V gene sequence: CDR1 MDHEN, CDR2 SYDVKM. Trimming removed 5 bases from V and 8 bases from J; junction bases left unmatched: 10. The length of the CDR3 is 16 residues. Written as DNA, the CDR3 is TGTGCCAGCAGTCCGGGGGGACAGGGGGCGCGGGATGAGCAGTTCTTC. This codes for CASSPGGQGARDEQFF.

This clone was counted only a few times. The chain carries TRBV25-1 and TRBJ2-5; possible D gene TRBD1, 5 bases. V was cut by 3 bases and J by 5 bases, with 16 bases left in between. CDR3 length equals 15 residues. Germline CDR1 and CDR2: MGHDK and SYGVNS. The chain's CDR3 is CASSDSGSSWETQYF. The CDR3 region has the DNA TGTGCCAGCAGTGATTCAGGGTCATCTTGGGAGACCCAGTACTTC. The entire variable domain, with the rest obtained from reference TRBV25-1 and TRBJ2-5, is as follows: EADIYQTPRYLVIGTGKKITLECSQTMGHDKMYWYQQDPGMELHLIHYSYGVNSTEKGDLSSESTVSRIRTEHFPLTLESARPSHTSQYLCASSDSGSSWETQYFGPGTRLLVL.

This clone has a handful of counts. The chain couples TRBV25-1 to TRBJ2-2, with a possible D match to TRBD2 (6 bases). The germline gives CDR1 MGHDK, CDR2 SYGVNS. CDR3 size: 18 residues. The ends were cut back, 4 bases at V and 3 bases at J, with 21 bases in the middle. The CDR3 reads CASSASGHRTTDTGELFF. CDR3 DNA sequence: TGTGCCAGCAGTGCCTCGGGTCATCGGACTACAGACACCGGGGAGCTGTTTTTT.

The chain employs TRBV7-9 and TRBJ1-1; tentatively, D is TRBD1 (5 bases). The CDR3 covers 14 residues. With 5 bases removed from V and 7 bases from J, the gap between germline ends came to 17 bases. The germline CDR1 and CDR2 sequences are SEHNR and FQNEAQ (reference sequence). CDR3 amino acids: CASSLLGDHREAFF. The DNA of the CDR3 is TGTGCCAGCAGCCTCCTCGGGGACCACCGTGAAGCTTTCTTT.

This clone was seen only a few times. CDR3 bases: TGTGCCAGCAGCACACGTCGTGGGGGGGAGCATGAGACCCAGTACTTC. Its translation: CASSTRRGGEHETQYF. The V call is TRBV11-2, the J call TRBJ2-5; 7 nucleotides match TRBD2. Trimming took 5 bases from V and 5 from J; bases not matched to a gene: 14. This CDR3 is built from 16 residues. Germline lookup yields CDR1 SGHAT and CDR2 FQNNGV.

This clone was seen only a few times. The V call is TRBV6-1, the J call TRBJ2-7, with D maybe TRBD2 (5 bases). Trimming left V 5 bases short and J 9 bases short, with 11 bases between. The CDR3 runs to 11 residues. The V gene's germline CDR1 is MNHNS and CDR2 SASEGT. The CDR3 here is CASSYRERQYF. The CDR3 nucleotides are TGTGCCAGCAGTTACCGGGAAAGGCAGTACTTC.

This sequence joins TRBV7-2 and TRBJ1-5; D unclear. This CDR3 region has 14 residues. Germline V gene data show CDR1 as SGHTA and CDR2 as FQGNSA. With 5 bases removed from V and 0 bases from J, the gap between germline ends came to 8 bases. DNA for the CDR3: TGTGCCAGCAGCACTAGGGTTAGCAATCAGCCCCAGCATTTT. Protein product: CASSTRVSNQPQHF.

The CDR3 DNA reads TGCGCCAGCAGCTGGGGACAGGGAGGGAAGGAGCAGTTCTTC. This encodes CASSWGQGGKEQFF. This rearrangement joins TRBV5-1 to TRBJ2-1; 9 bases fit TRBD1. The germline gives CDR1 SGHRS, CDR2 YFSETQ. V was pared by 3 bases and J by 10 bases, with 8 bases of the junction left unmatched. This CDR3 is 14 amino acids long.

The table lists this clone with many counts. The same CDR3 arises from other DNA sequences in this sample as well. This sequence joins TRBV14 and TRBJ2-1, with 12 bases fitting TRBD2. The germline CDR1 and CDR2 sequences are SGHDN and FVKESK. V trimming: 4 bases; J trimming: 6 bases; junction bases outside the gene matches: 7. The CDR3 has 16 residues. The CDR3 here is CASSLLAGGLGNEQFF. The CDR3 DNA is TGTGCCAGCAGCCTTCTAGCGGGAGGGCTAGGCAATGAGCAGTTCTTC.